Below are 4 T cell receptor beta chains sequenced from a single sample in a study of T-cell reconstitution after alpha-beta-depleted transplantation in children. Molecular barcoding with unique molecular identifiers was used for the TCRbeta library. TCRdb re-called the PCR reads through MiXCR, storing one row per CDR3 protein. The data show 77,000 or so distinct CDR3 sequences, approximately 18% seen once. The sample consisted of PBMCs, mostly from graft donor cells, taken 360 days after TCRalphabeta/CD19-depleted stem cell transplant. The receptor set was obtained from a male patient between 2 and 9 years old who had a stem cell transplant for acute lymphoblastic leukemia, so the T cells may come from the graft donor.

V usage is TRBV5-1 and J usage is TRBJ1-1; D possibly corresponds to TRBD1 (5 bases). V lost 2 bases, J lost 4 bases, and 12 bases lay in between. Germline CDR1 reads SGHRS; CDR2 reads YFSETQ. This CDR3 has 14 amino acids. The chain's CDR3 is CASSFQGGGTEAFF. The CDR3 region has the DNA TGCGCCAGCAGCTTCCAGGGCGGAGGCACTGAAGCTTTCTTT.

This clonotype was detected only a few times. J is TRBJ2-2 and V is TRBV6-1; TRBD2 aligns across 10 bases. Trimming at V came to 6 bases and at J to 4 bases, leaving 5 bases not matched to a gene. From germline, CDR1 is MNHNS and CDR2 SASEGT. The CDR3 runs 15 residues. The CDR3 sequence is CASRIGTSVTGELFF. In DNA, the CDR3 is TGTGCCAGCAGGATCGGGACTAGCGTCACCGGGGAGCTGTTTTTT.

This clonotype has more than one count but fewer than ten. CDR3 sequence reads: CASSKLLAGGSGELFF. The CDR3 nucleotides are TGTGCCAGCAGCAAACTTCTAGCGGGAGGTTCCGGGGAGCTGTTTTTT. This chain joins TRBV11-2 and TRBJ2-2; 11 nucleotides match TRBD2. Germline CDR1 is SGHAT and CDR2 is FQNNGV. With 5 bases clipped from V and 6 bases from J, the junction kept 8 bases outside the gene matches. The CDR3 extends over 16 amino acids. The full variable domain, rest sourced from reference TRBV11-2 and TRBJ2-2, is EAGVAQSPRYKIIEKRQSVAFWCNPISGHATLYWYQQILGQGPKLLIQFQNNGVVDDSQLPKDRFSAERLKGVDSTLKIQPAKLEDSAVYLCASSKLLAGGSGELFFGEGSRLTVL.

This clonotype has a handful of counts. The CDR3 region is CASSVRESTDTQYF. The CDR3 region has the DNA TGTGCCAGCAGCGTAAGGGAAAGCACAGATACGCAGTATTTT. V is TRBV9 and J is TRBJ2-3; D ambiguous. Germline CDR1 is SGDLS and CDR2 is YYNGEE. The CDR3 extends over 14 amino acids. The germline V and J ends were trimmed by 1 base and 0 bases, with 6 bases remaining between them.